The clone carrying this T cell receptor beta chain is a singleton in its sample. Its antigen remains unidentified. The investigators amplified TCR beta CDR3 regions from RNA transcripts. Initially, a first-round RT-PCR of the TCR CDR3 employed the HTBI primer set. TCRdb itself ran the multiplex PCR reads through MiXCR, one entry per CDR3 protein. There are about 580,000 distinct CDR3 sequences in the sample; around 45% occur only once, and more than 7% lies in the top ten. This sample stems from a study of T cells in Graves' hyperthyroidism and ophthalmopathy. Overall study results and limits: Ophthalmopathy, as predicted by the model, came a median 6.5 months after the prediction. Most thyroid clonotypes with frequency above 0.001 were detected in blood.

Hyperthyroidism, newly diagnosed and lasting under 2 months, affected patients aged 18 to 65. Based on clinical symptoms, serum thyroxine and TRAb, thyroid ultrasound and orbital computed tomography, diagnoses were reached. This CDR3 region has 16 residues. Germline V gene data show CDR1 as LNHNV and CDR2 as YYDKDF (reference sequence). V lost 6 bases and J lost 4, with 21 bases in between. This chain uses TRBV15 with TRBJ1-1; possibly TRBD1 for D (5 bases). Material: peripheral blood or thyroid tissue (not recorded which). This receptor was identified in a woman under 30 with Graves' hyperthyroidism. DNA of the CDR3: TGTGCCACCAGTAGTATAGTGGCAGGGTCTGTCACTGAAGCTTTCTTT. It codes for CATSSIVAGSVTEAFF.